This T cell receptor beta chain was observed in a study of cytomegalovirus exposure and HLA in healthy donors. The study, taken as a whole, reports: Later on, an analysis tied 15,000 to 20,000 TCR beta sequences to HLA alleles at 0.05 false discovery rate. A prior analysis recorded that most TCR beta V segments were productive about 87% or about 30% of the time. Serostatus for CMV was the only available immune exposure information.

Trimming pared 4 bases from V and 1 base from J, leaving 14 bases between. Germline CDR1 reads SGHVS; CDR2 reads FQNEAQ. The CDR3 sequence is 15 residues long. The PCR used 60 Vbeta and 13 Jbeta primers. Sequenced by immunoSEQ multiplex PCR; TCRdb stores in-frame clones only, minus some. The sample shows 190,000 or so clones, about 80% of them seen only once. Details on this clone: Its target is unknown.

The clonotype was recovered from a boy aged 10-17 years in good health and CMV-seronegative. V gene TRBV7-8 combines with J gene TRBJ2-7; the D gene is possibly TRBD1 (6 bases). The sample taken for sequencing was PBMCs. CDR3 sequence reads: CASSYRETGSYEQYF. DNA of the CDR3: TGTGCCAGCAGCTACAGGGAAACAGGGTCCTACGAGCAGTACTTC.